This T cell receptor beta chain was profiled in a study of T cells of healthy individuals. Trimming cost V 6 bases and J 8 bases; bases outside gene matches: 9. The CDR3 has 15 residues. Germline V gene lookup returns CDR1 LNHDA and CDR2 SQIVND (reference sequence). This clonotype was seen only a few times. TCRdb re-derived calls from the 5' RACE reads in MiXCR, one entry per CDR3 protein. The data show 90,000 to 100,000 distinct CDR3 sequences, approximately 15% seen once. The receptor comes from a human donor in good health. The V gene is TRBV19, the J gene TRBJ2-4; 11 nucleotides line up with TRBD2. As DNA, the CDR3 is TGTGCCAGTAGCAACTTAGCGGGGGGGCGGCACATTCAGTACTTC. This sequence encodes CASSNLAGGRHIQYF. The full variable domain, in which reference TRBV19 and TRBJ2-4 provide the parts outside the CDR3, is DGGITQSPKYLFRKEGQNVTLSCEQNLNHDAMYWYRQDPGQGLRLIYYSQIVNDFQKGDIAEGYSVSREKKESFPLTVTSAQKNPTAFYLCASSNLAGGRHIQYFGAGTRLSVL.